The sequence of this T cell receptor beta chain was determined in a study of blood T cells in healthy people across ages. Germline V gene sequence: CDR1 SQVTM, CDR2 ANQGSEA. J gave up 5 bases and V 6 bases, and 8 bases lay outside the gene matches. CDR3 size: 14 residues. It was with a sample-barcoded 5' primer and a J-beta primer mix that a second PCR of about 6 to 12 cycles was run. Carrying 12 random nucleotides, a template-switch adaptor labeled each individual cDNA molecule. TCRdb reprocessed the 5' RACE reads with MiXCR, giving one entry per CDR3 protein. The sample holds 600,000 to 1,000,000 distinct CDR3 sequences; more than 45% are singletons and the top ten take approximately 20%. Points from the study as a whole: The recorded TCR beta diversity per million T cells decreased in a roughly linear manner with age. PBMCs were not sorted, which prevented a conclusive comparison of naive versus antigen-experienced cells.

In the case of this clonotype: As yet, its antigen is unknown.

The clonotype comes from a man aged 30 to 39 in good health. The chain joins TRBV29-1 to TRBJ2-5; 11 nucleotides align to TRBD2. The sequenced sample consisted of blood. CDR3 sequence: CSVSVSGGGETQYF. CDR3 in DNA: TGCAGCGTCTCCGTTAGCGGGGGGGGTGAGACCCAGTACTTC.